A selection of T cell receptor beta chains follows, all from one sample in a study of identical twins. TCRdb re-called the 5' RACE reads with MiXCR, one entry per CDR3 protein. The sample holds around 960,000 distinct CDR3 sequences; approximately 13% are singletons and the top ten take around 1.6%. These data were likewise used in another study, on yellow fever vaccine responses in identical twins.

Material: PBMCs. The source is a woman under 30 in good health. Both conserved end residues are part of each CDR3. D genes are given only for firm matches. Size is stated for part of the rows, as once, few or many counts, or as a class when the clone is expanded.

cdr3_nt	cdr3_aa	d_call	cdr3_length	v_call	clone_size	j_call
TGTGCCATCAGTGATTCGCACCGGGACGTCCAAGAGACCCAGTACTTC	CAISDSHRDVQETQYF	NA	16	TRBV10-3	many	TRBJ2-5
TGCGCCAGCAGCGCGGGCTCCGGGACAGGGTCGTACATTCAGTACTTC	CASSAGSGTGSYIQYF	TRBD1	16	TRBV5-1	few	TRBJ2-4
TGTGCCAGCAGACAGGGGGTTAGCGGAACCTACAATGAGCAGTTCTTC	CASRQGVSGTYNEQFF	TRBD1	16	TRBV28	NA	TRBJ2-1
TGCAGTGCCGCCAGGGGGCCGGCTAATGAAAAACTGTTTTTT	CSAARGPANEKLFF	TRBD1	14	TRBV20-1	NA	TRBJ1-4
TGTGCCAGCAGCGCCCGACTAGCGGGAGTAGGCGAGCAGTACTTC	CASSARLAGVGEQYF	TRBD2	15	TRBV9	NA	TRBJ2-7
TGCGCCAGCGGCCTCTTAGGTCAGGGGGACAATGAGCAGTTCTTC	CASGLLGQGDNEQFF	TRBD1	15	TRBV5-1	many	TRBJ2-1
TGTGCCAGCAGTCGGGACTACCATACTGCTTCCTACAATGAGCAGTTCTTC	CASSRDYHTASYNEQFF	TRBD2	17	TRBV6-1	NA	TRBJ2-1
TGTGCCAGCAGCTTAGTGGTTGTCGGGGCTGAGCAGTTCTTC	CASSLVVVGAEQFF	NA	14	TRBV13	few	TRBJ2-1
TGTGCCAGCAGTTTTGGGCCCTTTGAGTTCTTC	CASSFGPFEFF	NA	11	TRBV12-3/TRBV12-4	few	TRBJ2-1
TGCGCCAGCAGCTCCCTGGGACAGGGGGCTGAGACCCAGTACTTC	CASSSLGQGAETQYF	TRBD1	15	TRBV5-1	NA	TRBJ2-5
TGTGCCAGCAAGGAAGGAGGATTTCAGGGGGAGCTGTTTTTT	CASKEGGFQGELFF	NA	14	TRBV6-1	few	TRBJ2-2
TGTGCCAGCAGCTTAGCGTCGAGGGTCACAGATACGCAGTATTTT	CASSLASRVTDTQYF	NA	15	TRBV7-9	NA	TRBJ2-3
TGTGCCAGCAGCTCCCTGTCGGGGGCCACCTACAATGAGCAGTTCTTC	CASSSLSGATYNEQFF	NA	16	TRBV11-2	NA	TRBJ2-1
TGTGCCAGCAGTCCATCAACTGGGGAGCTGTTTTTT	CASSPSTGELFF	NA	12	TRBV6-6	many	TRBJ2-2
TGCGCCAGCAGCTTGACAGGGCGGGAGACCGGGGAGCTGTTTTTT	CASSLTGRETGELFF	NA	15	TRBV5-1	few	TRBJ2-2
TGTGCCAGCAGGAGAGAGCCGGGGGCGAACACCGGGGAGCTGTTTTTT	CASRREPGANTGELFF	NA	16	TRBV7-7	few	TRBJ2-2
TGTGCCAGCAGCTCACCAGGGGGAGGGCCGATCTCCTACAATGAGCAGTTCTTC	CASSSPGGGPISYNEQFF	NA	18	TRBV11-1	few	TRBJ2-1
TGCGCCAGCAGCTTACAGGGTACACCCACAGATACGCAGTATTTT	CASSLQGTPTDTQYF	NA	15	TRBV5-1	few	TRBJ2-3
TGTGCCAGCAGCGCCGGACAGGGGGCGCATGAAGACTTC	CASSAGQGAHEDF	TRBD1	13	TRBV5-6	NA	TRBJ2-7
TGCGCCAGCAGCAGGACCCGTGACGAGCAGTACTTC	CASSRTRDEQYF	NA	12	TRBV5-1	few	TRBJ2-7
TGTGCCAGCAGCTTAGTCGGGCTAGCGGCGGGGACCGGGGAGCTGTTTTTT	CASSLVGLAAGTGELFF	TRBD2	17	TRBV7-2	few	TRBJ2-2
TGCAGCGTTTGGGGGAGGGCAAGCAGTGAGCAGTTCTTC	CSVWGRASSEQFF	TRBD2	13	TRBV29-1	NA	TRBJ2-1
TGTGCCAGCAACCTAAAGACAGGGAGCGGCTATGGCTACACCTTC	CASNLKTGSGYGYTF	TRBD1	15	TRBV5-5	NA	TRBJ1-2
TGTGCCAGCAGCTTGTGGAGTATGGCAGGCGGGAACAATGAGCAGTTCTTC	CASSLWSMAGGNNEQFF	NA	17	TRBV5-8	NA	TRBJ2-1
TGTGCCAGCAGCTTAGTGCACCAGGGGGTTCGGAATGAGCAGTTCTTC	CASSLVHQGVRNEQFF	TRBD1	16	TRBV7-8	few	TRBJ2-1
TGTGCCAGCAGCCTCTCCCTTGGCGGGGCCTACAATGAGCAGTTCTTC	CASSLSLGGAYNEQFF	NA	16	TRBV11-2	NA	TRBJ2-1
TGCAGCTGTGACAGAGACAACACAGATACGCAGTATTTT	CSCDRDNTDTQYF	NA	13	TRBV29-1	NA	TRBJ2-3
TGTGCCGGCGACCAGGGCTCCTACAATGAGCAGTTCTTC	CAGDQGSYNEQFF	NA	13	TRBV7-9	NA	TRBJ2-1
TGCGCCAGCAGCTCAGGGGGCCCGGAAAACATTCAGTACTTC	CASSSGGPENIQYF	TRBD1	14	TRBV5-1	many	TRBJ2-4
TGCAGTGCGGGGAGGGGGACCTCCTACAATGAGCAGTTCTTC	CSAGRGTSYNEQFF	NA	14	TRBV20-1	few	TRBJ2-1
TGCGGCGGCAGGCCAGGGGGAACAGATACGCAGTATTTT	CGGRPGGTDTQYF	TRBD1	13	TRBV20-1	few	TRBJ2-3
TGTGCCATCAGTGAGCTCGAACGGGGCTACACCTTC	CAISELERGYTF	NA	12	TRBV10-3	NA	TRBJ1-2
TGCGCCAGCAGCTTGAGGGGACGGACTGGAAACACCATATATTTT	CASSLRGRTGNTIYF	NA	15	TRBV5-1	NA	TRBJ1-3
TGCAGTGCTAGAGCGGGTGGGAGGGTCAATGAGCAGTTCTTC	CSARAGGRVNEQFF	TRBD2	14	TRBV20-1	few	TRBJ2-1
TGTGCCAGCAGCCTGGCGAGGTTTCCGGGGGAGCTGTTTTTT	CASSLARFPGELFF	NA	14	TRBV5-6	NA	TRBJ2-2
TGTGCCAGCAGCTACAGACAGACCAATAGTAGTACCACCGGGGAGCTGTTTTTT	CASSYRQTNSSTTGELFF	NA	18	TRBV11-2	NA	TRBJ2-2
TGTGCCAGCAGCGCCCCGGGGACCCTTACTGAAGCTTTCTTT	CASSAPGTLTEAFF	NA	14	TRBV7-9	NA	TRBJ1-1
TGCAGTGCAAAAGGGACAGCCGCGGCTGGGGCCAACGTCCTGACTTTC	CSAKGTAAAGANVLTF	TRBD1	16	TRBV20-1	few	TRBJ2-6
TGCAGTGCATTAACCGCGCGGGGCCTTTCCTACAATGAGCAGTTCTTC	CSALTARGLSYNEQFF	NA	16	TRBV20-1	few	TRBJ2-1
TGTGCCAGCAGTGGGATGGCAGGGGGGGCGAACACTGAAGCTTTCTTT	CASSGMAGGANTEAFF	TRBD1	16	TRBV6-1	few	TRBJ1-1
TGCAGTGCTAGAGAGCCGGGACTCACCACTCCCCGCATCTTCTTC	CSAREPGLTTPRIFF	NA	15	TRBV20-1	NA	TRBJ2-1
TGCAGCGTTCCAGGGACAGCTAGCACAGATACGCAGTATTTT	CSVPGTASTDTQYF	TRBD1	14	TRBV29-1	NA	TRBJ2-3
TGTGCCAGCAGTTTTACAGGGAGCAGTCAGCCCCAGCATTTT	CASSFTGSSQPQHF	NA	14	TRBV27	NA	TRBJ1-5
TGTGCCAGCAGCCAGACTAGCGGGGGCGGAGAGACCCAGTACTTC	CASSQTSGGGETQYF	TRBD2	15	TRBV12-3/TRBV12-4	few	TRBJ2-5
TGTGCCAGCAGTGGATCGACCGCATCGGCGGGGCAGTACTTC	CASSGSTASAGQYF	NA	14	TRBV6-1	NA	TRBJ2-7
TGTGCCAGCAGTTCCTCGTCCCAGCATTTT	CASSSSSQHF	NA	10	TRBV28	many	TRBJ1-5
TGTGCCAGCAGTATCGACAGCGACCGTTCACCCCTCCACTTT	CASSIDSDRSPLHF	NA	14	TRBV7-2	few	TRBJ1-6
TGCGCCAGCAGCCTACAGGACAGGGTGAGCACTGAAGCTTTCTTT	CASSLQDRVSTEAFF	TRBD1	15	TRBV4-1	NA	TRBJ1-1
TGCGCCAGCAGCCCGAGGGACAGGGGATTAGAGACCCAGTACTTC	CASSPRDRGLETQYF	TRBD1	15	TRBV4-1	few	TRBJ2-5
TGTGCCATCAGTGAGCCAAACTCCGGGACCCCATTCAGAGAGACCCAGTACTTC	CAISEPNSGTPFRETQYF	NA	18	TRBV10-3	NA	TRBJ2-5
TGTGCCAGCAGTGGGGACAGAGTCTATAATTCACCCCTCCACTTT	CASSGDRVYNSPLHF	TRBD1	15	TRBV25-1	NA	TRBJ1-6
TGTGCCAGCAGCTTCGGGACAGGACGAGACTATGGCTACACCTTC	CASSFGTGRDYGYTF	TRBD1	15	TRBV7-9	NA	TRBJ1-2
TGTGCCAGCAGCCCGGGACCTAGTAGAGCCTTAGCCAAAAACATTCAGTACTTC	CASSPGPSRALAKNIQYF	NA	18	TRBV14	NA	TRBJ2-4
TGTGCCAGCCGGAGGACAATGACAGTTCACGAGACCCAGTACTTC	CASRRTMTVHETQYF	NA	15	TRBV12-3/TRBV12-4	many	TRBJ2-5
TGTGCCAGCAGCCCAGACCTTCGGGGTTCACCCCTCCACTTT	CASSPDLRGSPLHF	NA	14	TRBV12-3/TRBV12-4	few	TRBJ1-6